The T cell receptor beta chain described here comes from a study of Graves' ophthalmopathy and Graves' hyperthyroidism. Remarks on this clonotype: Possible read error: a much larger clone is one base away.

A duration under 3 months, NOSPECS ≥4, CAS ≥3 and moderate-to-severe activity characterized the donors with ophthalmopathy. Scientists amplified the TCR beta CDR3 regions from RNA transcripts. The first round was an RT-PCR with HTBI primers, and the second round was a multiplex PCR. Each CDR3 protein gets one entry after TCRdb re-called the multiplex PCR reads with MiXCR. This sample carries around 43,000 distinct CDR3 sequences, approximately 52% of them seen once, and the ten largest clones take 18%. Specimen: peripheral blood. This TCR was sampled from an adult man with Graves' ophthalmopathy.

This CDR3 is CASSWEPLPEGLNEQFF. CDR3 nucleotide sequence: TGTGCCAGCAGCTGGGAGCCCCTGCCGGAGGGCCTCAATGAGCAGTTCTTC. The chain carries TRBV7-2 and TRBJ2-1; D may be TRBD2 (6 bases). Germline V gene data show CDR1 as SGHTA and CDR2 as FQGNSA. The V end was cut by 4 bases, the J end by 6 bases, with 22 bases between. This CDR3 spans 17 amino acids.